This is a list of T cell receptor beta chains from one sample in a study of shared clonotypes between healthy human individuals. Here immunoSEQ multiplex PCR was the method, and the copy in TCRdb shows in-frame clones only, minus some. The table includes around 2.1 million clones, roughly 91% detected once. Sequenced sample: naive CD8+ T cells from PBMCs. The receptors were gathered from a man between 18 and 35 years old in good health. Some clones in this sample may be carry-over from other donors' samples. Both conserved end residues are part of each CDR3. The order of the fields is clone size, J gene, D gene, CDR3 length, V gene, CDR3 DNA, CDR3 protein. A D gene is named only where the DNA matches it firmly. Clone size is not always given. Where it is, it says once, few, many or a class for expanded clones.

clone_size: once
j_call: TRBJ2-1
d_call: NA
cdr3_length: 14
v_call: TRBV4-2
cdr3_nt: TGTGCCAGCAGGGACAGTAGTTCCTACAATGAGCAGTTCTTC
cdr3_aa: CASRDSSSYNEQFF

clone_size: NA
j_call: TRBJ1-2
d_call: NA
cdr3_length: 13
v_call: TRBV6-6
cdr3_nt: TGTGCCAGCAGGAAAAAATTCCTCGATGGCTACACCTTC
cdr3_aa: CASRKKFLDGYTF

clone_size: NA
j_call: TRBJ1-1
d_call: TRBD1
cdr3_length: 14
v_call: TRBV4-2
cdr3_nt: TGTGCCAGCAGCCAGACAGGGTTGGGCACTGAAGCTTTCTTT
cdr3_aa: CASSQTGLGTEAFF

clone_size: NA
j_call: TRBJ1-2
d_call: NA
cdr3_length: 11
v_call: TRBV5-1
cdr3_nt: TGCGCCAGCAGCTCGGACTATGGCTACACCTTC
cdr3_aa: CASSSDYGYTF

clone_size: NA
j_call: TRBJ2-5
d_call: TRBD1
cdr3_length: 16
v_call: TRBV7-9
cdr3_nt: TGTGCCAGCAGCGACTGGGACAGGGGGGTCCGAGAGACCCAGTACTTC
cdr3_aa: CASSDWDRGVRETQYF

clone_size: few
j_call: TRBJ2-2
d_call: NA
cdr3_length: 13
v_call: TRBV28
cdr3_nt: TGTGCCAGCAGTCTGACAGGAACCGGGGAGCTGTTTTTT
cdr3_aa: CASSLTGTGELFF

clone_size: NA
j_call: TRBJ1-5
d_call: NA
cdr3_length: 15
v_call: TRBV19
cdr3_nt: TGTGCCAGTAGTATTGGGGACTTGGGCAATCAGCCCCAGCATTTT
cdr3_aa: CASSIGDLGNQPQHF

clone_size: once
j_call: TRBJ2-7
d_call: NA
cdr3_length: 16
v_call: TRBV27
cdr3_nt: TGTGCCAGCAGTCCATCCAGTGGCCAATACTCCTACGAGCAGTACTTC
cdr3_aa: CASSPSSGQYSYEQYF

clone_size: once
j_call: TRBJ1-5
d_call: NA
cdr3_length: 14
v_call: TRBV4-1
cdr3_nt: TGCGCCAGCAGCCTCGGGGCGGCCAATCAGCCCCAGCATTTT
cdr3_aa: CASSLGAANQPQHF

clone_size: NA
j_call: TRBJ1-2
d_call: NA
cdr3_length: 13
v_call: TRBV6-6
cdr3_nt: TGTGCCAGCAGTTATGGGGGGGAATATGGCTACACCTTC
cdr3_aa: CASSYGGEYGYTF

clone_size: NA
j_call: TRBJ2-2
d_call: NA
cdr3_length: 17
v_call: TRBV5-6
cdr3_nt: TGTGCCAGCAGCCCGCTGATGGAGGGGGATTGGAGCGGGGAGCTGTTTTTT
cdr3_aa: CASSPLMEGDWSGELFF

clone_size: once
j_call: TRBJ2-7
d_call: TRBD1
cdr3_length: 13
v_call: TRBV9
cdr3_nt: TGTGCCAGCAACCAGACAGGGGATAACGAGCAGTACTTC
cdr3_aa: CASNQTGDNEQYF

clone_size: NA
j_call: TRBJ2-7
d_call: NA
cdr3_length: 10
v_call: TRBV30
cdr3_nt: TGTGCCTGGGGACCGGGGGAGCAGTACTTC
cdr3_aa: CAWGPGEQYF

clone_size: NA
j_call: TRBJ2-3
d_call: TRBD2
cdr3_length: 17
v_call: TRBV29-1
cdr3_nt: TGCAGCGTCCTCTCCGGCGGGGGACTTCGAGGGACAGATACGCAGTATTTT
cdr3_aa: CSVLSGGGLRGTDTQYF

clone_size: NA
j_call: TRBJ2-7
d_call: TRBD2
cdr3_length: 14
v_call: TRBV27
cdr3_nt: TGTGCCAGCAGTCCTAGCGGGACCTCCTACGAGCAGTACTTC
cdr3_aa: CASSPSGTSYEQYF

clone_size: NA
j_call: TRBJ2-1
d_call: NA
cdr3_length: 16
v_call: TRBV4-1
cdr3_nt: TGCGCCAGCAGCCAAGAAAACAGGGTCGGTCGCAATGAGCAGTTCTTC
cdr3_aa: CASSQENRVGRNEQFF

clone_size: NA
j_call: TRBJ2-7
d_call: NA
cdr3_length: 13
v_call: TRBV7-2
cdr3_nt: TGTGCCAGCAGCTTAGTACTAGCAGTCGAGCAGTACTTC
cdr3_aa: CASSLVLAVEQYF

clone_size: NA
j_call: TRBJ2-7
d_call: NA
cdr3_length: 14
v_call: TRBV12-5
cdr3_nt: TGTGCTAGTGACGACAATGCGAATCCGGGCGAGCAGTACTTC
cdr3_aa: CASDDNANPGEQYF

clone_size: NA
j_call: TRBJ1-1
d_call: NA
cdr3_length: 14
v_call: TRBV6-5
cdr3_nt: TGTGCCAGCAGTTACTATAATGCAGGCCATGAAGCTTTCTTT
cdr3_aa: CASSYYNAGHEAFF

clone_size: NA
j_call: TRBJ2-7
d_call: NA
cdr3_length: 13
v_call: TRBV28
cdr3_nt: TGTGCCAGCAGTTTTACCAGGGACCACGAGCAGTACTTC
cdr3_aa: CASSFTRDHEQYF

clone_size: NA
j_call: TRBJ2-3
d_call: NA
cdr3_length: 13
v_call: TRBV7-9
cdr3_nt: TGTGCCAGCAGCTTTGGTGGCTCTGATACGCAGTATTTT
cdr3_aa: CASSFGGSDTQYF

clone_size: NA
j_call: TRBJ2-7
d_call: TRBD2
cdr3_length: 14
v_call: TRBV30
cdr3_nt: TGTGCCTGGAATTCGCTAGCGGGAGTGGGAGAGCAGTACTTC
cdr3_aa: CAWNSLAGVGEQYF

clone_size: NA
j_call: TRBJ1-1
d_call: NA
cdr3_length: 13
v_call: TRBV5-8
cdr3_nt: TGTGCCAGCAGCCTAGTCGGACTCCCTGAAGCTTTCTTT
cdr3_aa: CASSLVGLPEAFF

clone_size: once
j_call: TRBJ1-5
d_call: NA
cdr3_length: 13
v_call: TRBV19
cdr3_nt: TGTGCCAGTAGTATAGGTCTTTCGGGGACCCAGCATTTT
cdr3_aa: CASSIGLSGTQHF

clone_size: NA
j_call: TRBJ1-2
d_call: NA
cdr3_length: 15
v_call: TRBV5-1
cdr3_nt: TGCGCCAGCAGCTTACACGATCCAGGATACTATGGCTACACCTTC
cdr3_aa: CASSLHDPGYYGYTF

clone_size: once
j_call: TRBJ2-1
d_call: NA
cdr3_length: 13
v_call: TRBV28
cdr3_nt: TGTGCCAGCAGTTTGGTCATGATAGGCGAGCAGTTCTTC
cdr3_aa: CASSLVMIGEQFF

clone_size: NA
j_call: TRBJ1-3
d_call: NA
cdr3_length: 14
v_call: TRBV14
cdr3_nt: TGTGCCAGCAGCCCCGACGTAGGTGGAAACACCATATATTTT
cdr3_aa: CASSPDVGGNTIYF

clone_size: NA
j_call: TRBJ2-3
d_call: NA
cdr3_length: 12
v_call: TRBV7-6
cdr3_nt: TGTGCCAGCAGCGCCCAGACAGATACGCAGTATTTT
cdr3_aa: CASSAQTDTQYF

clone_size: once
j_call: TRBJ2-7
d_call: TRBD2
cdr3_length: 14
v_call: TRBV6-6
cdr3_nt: TGTGCCAGCAGTTATAGCGGGAGCTCCTACGAGCAGTACTTC
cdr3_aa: CASSYSGSSYEQYF

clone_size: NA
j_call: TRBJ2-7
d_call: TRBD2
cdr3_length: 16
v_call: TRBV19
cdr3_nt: TGTGCCAGTAGTATAGCGCCGGGGGAGGGCTTCTACGAGCAGTACTTC
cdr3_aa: CASSIAPGEGFYEQYF

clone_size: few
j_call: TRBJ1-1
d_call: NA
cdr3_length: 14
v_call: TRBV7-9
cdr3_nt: TGTGCCAGCAGCTCCCCGGACAGGAACACTGAAGCTTTCTTT
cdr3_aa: CASSSPDRNTEAFF

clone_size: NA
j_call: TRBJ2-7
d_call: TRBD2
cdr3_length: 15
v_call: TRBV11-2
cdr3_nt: TGTGCCAGCAGCCCCCAGCGGGAGCGACCCTACGAGCAGTACTTC
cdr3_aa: CASSPQRERPYEQYF

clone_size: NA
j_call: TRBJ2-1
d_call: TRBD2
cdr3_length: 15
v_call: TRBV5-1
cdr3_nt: TGCGCCAGCAGCCTTGAAGTTAGGACTAGCGATGAGCAGTTCTTC
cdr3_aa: CASSLEVRTSDEQFF

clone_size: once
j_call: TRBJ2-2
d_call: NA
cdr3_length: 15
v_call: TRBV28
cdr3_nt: TGTGCCAGCAGTTTTCTGCCCATACACACCGGGGAGCTGTTTTTT
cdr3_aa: CASSFLPIHTGELFF

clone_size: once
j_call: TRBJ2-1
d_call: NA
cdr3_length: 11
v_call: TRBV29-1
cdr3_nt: TGCAGCGTTGGTTCTGGCTCTGAGCAGTTCTTC
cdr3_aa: CSVGSGSEQFF

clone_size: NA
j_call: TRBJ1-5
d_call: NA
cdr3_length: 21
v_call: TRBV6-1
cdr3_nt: TGTGCCAGCAGTGAATCGGTAAAAGACAGGACACTCTTTCACCGCAATCAGCCCCAGCATTTT
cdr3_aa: CASSESVKDRTLFHRNQPQHF

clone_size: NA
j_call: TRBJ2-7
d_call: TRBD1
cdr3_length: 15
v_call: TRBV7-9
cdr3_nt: TGTGCCAGCAGCTTAGGGACAGGGGGATTCTACGAGCAGTACTTC
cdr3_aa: CASSLGTGGFYEQYF

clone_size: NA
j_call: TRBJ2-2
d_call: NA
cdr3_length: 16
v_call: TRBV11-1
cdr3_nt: TGTGCCAGCAGCCCCTCCAACTGGTGGCACACCGGGGAGCTGTTTTTT
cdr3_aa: CASSPSNWWHTGELFF

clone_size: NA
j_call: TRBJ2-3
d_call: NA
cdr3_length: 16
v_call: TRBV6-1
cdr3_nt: TGTGCCAGCAGTGTTAACAGGGTCCCCTGGGGAGATACGCAGTATTTT
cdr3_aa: CASSVNRVPWGDTQYF

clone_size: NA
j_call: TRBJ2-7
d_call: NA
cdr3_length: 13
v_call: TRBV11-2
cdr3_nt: TGTGCCAGCAGCTTATACGGGCTGGTTGAGCAGTACTTC
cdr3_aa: CASSLYGLVEQYF

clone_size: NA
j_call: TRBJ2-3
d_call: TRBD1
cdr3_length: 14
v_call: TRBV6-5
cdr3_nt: TGTGCCAGCGGACAGGACACCAGCACAGATACGCAGTATTTT
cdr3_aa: CASGQDTSTDTQYF

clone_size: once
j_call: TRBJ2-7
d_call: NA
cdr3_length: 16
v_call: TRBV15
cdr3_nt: TGTGCCACCAGCAGAGATTGGGGGTTCTTAGCATACGAGCAGTACTTC
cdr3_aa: CATSRDWGFLAYEQYF